Below, one TCR beta chain is given with its context. The record originates from a study of T-cell memory formation after mild COVID-19. Germline CDR1 and CDR2: SNHLY and FYNNEI. This CDR3 contains 17 residues. V was pared by 4 bases and J by 5 bases, with 22 bases between. Each CDR3 protein gets one entry after TCRdb re-called the 5' RACE reads with MiXCR. The sample includes tens of thousands of distinct CDR3 sequences, roughly 14% of them seen just once. This clonotype was obtained from an adult woman who had mild COVID-19 (a few samples of this study predate the infection). Cell type and time point are not known. The V call is TRBV2, the J call TRBJ2-3; D may correspond to TRBD1 or TRBD2 (6 bases each). What was sequenced was PBMCs or a T cell subset sorted from them (not recorded which). Here the CDR3 DNA reads TGTGCCAGCAGTGGGGGGGCTGACATATACACCGGAGATACGCAGTATTTT. Its protein product is CASSGGADIYTGDTQYF. Full variable domain (remainder filled in from reference TRBV2 and TRBJ2-3): EPEVTQTPSHQVTQMGQEVILRCVPISNHLYFYWYRQILGQKVEFLVSFYNNEISEKSEIFDDQFSVERPDGSNFTLKIRSTKLEDSAMYFCASSGGADIYTGDTQYFGPGTRLTVL.